Sequencing of this T cell receptor beta chain was carried out in a study of identical twins. The CDR3 sequence is 18 residues long. V lost 6 bases and J lost 5, with 25 bases in between. This clonotype occurred a few times. TCRdb used MiXCR to reprocess the 5' RACE reads, holding one entry per CDR3 protein. The data show just under 650,000 distinct CDR3 sequences, with around 7.4% seen just once and 1.6% held by the top ten. These data were also reused for a study on yellow fever vaccine responses in identical twins.

The material sequenced was PBMCs. The sequence was collected from a woman younger than 35 in good health. The gene calls are TRBV12-3 or TRBV12-4 and TRBJ2-2; tentative D call: TRBD2 (7 bases). Written as DNA, the CDR3 is TGTGCCAGCAGACCAACCCACCGGGGGCGGGAGAGGACCGGGGAGCTGTTTTTT. Translating gives CASRPTHRGRERTGELFF.